This T cell receptor (beta chain) derives from a study of cytomegalovirus exposure and HLA in healthy donors. Germline V lookup: CDR1 SGHNT, CDR2 YYREEE (reference sequence). The V gene end was trimmed by 3 bases and the J gene end by 1 base; junction bases not matched to a gene: 3. The CDR3 loop spans 14 amino acids. Produced via immunoSEQ multiplex PCR; TCRdb's table is partial and in-frame only. The table records 250,000 to 300,000 clones, just over 85% of them present only once. The source material was PBMCs. The chain couples TRBV5-4 to TRBJ2-5; 7 bases match TRBD1. The source is a woman between 18 and 29 years old in good health and CMV-seronegative. In DNA, the CDR3 is TGTGCCAGCAGCTCCAGGGGGTCCCAAGAGACCCAGTACTTC. Its protein product is CASSSRGSQETQYF.